A single count supports the clone carrying this TCR beta chain. The antigen remains undetermined. This sample is part of a study of cytomegalovirus exposure and HLA in healthy donors. Study-wide findings and caveats: There were some public TCRs occurring in many donors, but most TCR sequences were rare.

The CDR3 totals 15 residues. Per the germline V gene, CDR1 is MGHDK and CDR2 is SYGVNS. Deletions cut 3 bases from V and 6 bases from J, with 14 bases between. Libraries were prepared by immunoSEQ multiplex PCR; TCRdb keeps only in-frame clonotypes and omits some of them. The sample lists approximately 220,000 clones; approximately 90% were seen once. The clonotype was recovered from a woman aged 18 to 35 in good health and CMV-seronegative. Source material: PBMCs. This rearrangement joins TRBV25-1 to TRBJ1-4; a possible D gene is TRBD1 (5 bases). The CDR3 DNA reads TGTGCCAGCAGTGACATCAGGGCATCAGATGAAAAACTGTTTTTT. Its protein is CASSDIRASDEKLFF.